The present T cell receptor (beta chain) was sequenced within a study of cytomegalovirus exposure and HLA in healthy donors. Turning to the study itself: From donors who were HLA-typed, an early data release held about 85 million unique TCRs.

The PCR ran on 60 Vbeta and 13 Jbeta primers. Data came from immunoSEQ multiplex PCR; TCRdb stores just in-frame clones and leaves some out. The data hold some 130,000 clones, with 60% to 80% observed a single time. This CDR3 is 13 amino acids long. V lost 7 bases and J lost 8, with 14 bases in between. Germline loops: CDR1 MRHNA, CDR2 SNTAGT. The sequenced sample was PBMCs. This sequence originates from a woman aged 55-70 years in good health and CMV-seropositive. The chain recombines TRBV6-4 with TRBJ1-4; D gene ambiguous. CDR3 region: CASIWSGREKLFF. The CDR3 nucleotides read TGTGCCAGCATTTGGTCTGGCAGGGAAAAACTGTTTTTT.